This T cell receptor beta chain was captured by sequencing in a study of shared T cell receptors in the human thymus listed by TCRdb under 2021. Context from the whole study: The study examined how the human thymus generates shared, self-reactive T-cell receptor alpha chains.

Comment on this clone: Its antigen is still unknown. No base quality values were provided; no much bigger clone lies one nucleotide off.

Library creation used the immunoSEQ multiplex PCR assay. Here the immuneACCESS table is served through TCRdb, limited to in-frame sequences with V and J called. Missing clones are a known gap in these copies; in checked studies unresolved V genes cover under half, and the rest lacks a known reason. Counted in this sample were 640,000 or so clones; about 90% of them appeared once. The top ten clones comprise approximately 0.0097% of the sample. These data were likewise used in another study, on human thymus T cells. According to the second study: Immunologically healthy infants undergoing open corrective cardiac surgery for congenital heart defects in Finland were used as donors. The thymus tissue came from surgical resects taken out during corrective cardiac surgery. Usage of V and J gene segments appeared to be biased in both the thymic and the peripheral blood repertoires. Highly overlapping thymic TCR repertoires among unrelated individuals were reported in the related research. The study used eight infant thymus samples plus four related peripheral blood samples to characterize TCR alpha and beta repertoires. Donor ages ranged from roughly 7 to 244 days, and the cohort comprised over 5 male and two female infants. Thymocytes were released mechanically from tissue and stored at -70 °C as pellets of about 8.5-31 million cells. Genomic DNA was extracted from frozen cell pellets with a QIAsymphony instrument. TCRB and TCRAD loci were amplified from a standardized quantity of quality-controlled genomic DNA using the immunoSEQ multiplex PCR assay. The amplicons covered the V(D)J region and were long enough to include the CDR3 and to identify the V and J genes. The commercial immunoSEQ service was used to sequence amplicons on an Illumina platform. Primer bias and sequencing errors were corrected as previously described, and TCRAD and TCRB definitions were based on the IMGT database. The repertoires were analysed using immunoSEQ Analyzer 3.0 and VDJTools for basic statistics, V/J segment usage, diversity estimates, rarefaction and pairwise overlap. Diversity was estimated with Chao1, ChaoE, Efron-Thisted, Shannon and inverse Simpson indices, and also on datasets down-sampled to the smallest sample. Repertoire overlap was assessed by strict matching of CDR3 nucleotide sequence, V gene and J gene, and clustering was done by Jaccard-based multidimensional scaling. On average, thymus samples yielded around 810,000 unique TCRB clonotypes, whereas blood samples yielded around 88,000.

The origin of this receptor is a boy under two years old with a congenital heart defect. Donor details come from another sample of the same person, matched by shared clones. Sequences were obtained from thymocytes.

In nucleotides, the sequence is TGTGCCAGCAGTACTGGACAGTTCTCCTACGAGCAGTACTTC. This gives the protein CASSTGQFSYEQYF. The rearrangement joined TRBV28 to TRBJ2-7; TRBD1 is a weak D gene call, 6 bases matching. From a lookup of the germline V gene, CDR1 and CDR2 are MDHEN and SYDVKM. The V and J ends are trimmed by 5 bases and 0 bases, leaving 11 bases between them. Taken from cysteine to phenylalanine, the CDR3 has 14 residues. Kept here is only the CDR3 DNA, which spans 42 bases and is read in frame from base 1.